Presented here are 22 T cell receptor beta chains from one specimen sequenced in a study of identical twins' blood T cells. TCRdb analysed the 5' RACE reads with MiXCR anew, one entry per CDR3 protein. In the table there are roughly 380,000 distinct CDR3 sequences, 25% to 35% of which are singletons. The sequenced sample was PBMCs. These receptors were obtained from a woman between 18 and 55 years old in good health.

This clonotype was observed a few times. This chain connects TRBV27 to TRBJ1-1; a weak D match, TRBD1 (5 bases). The length of the CDR3 is 16 residues. Trimming left V 3 bases short and J 5 bases short, with 19 bases between. Germline V gene lookup returns CDR1 MNHEY and CDR2 SMNVEV (reference sequence). CDR3 bases: TGTGCCAGCAGTTTTTCGGGGGTCCTAATGCGAACTGAAGCTTTCTTT. It yields the protein CASSFSGVLMRTEAFF.

The chain couples TRBV6-1 to TRBJ1-1, with D perhaps TRBD1 (5 bases). The CDR3 is 17 residues long. CDR1 is MNHNS, CDR2 SASEGT, per germline. V was cut by 7 bases and J by 0 bases, with 21 bases left in between. The CDR3 loop is CASNPGGGSGMNTEAFF. The CDR3 DNA is TGTGCCAGCAACCCGGGCGGGGGGTCGGGAATGAACACTGAAGCTTTCTTT.

The chain has TRBV18 and TRBJ1-1, with D possibly TRBD1 on 5 matching bases. CDR1 KGHSH and CDR2 LQKENI come from the germline V gene. The CDR3 runs 15 residues. Trimming shortened V by 6 bases and J by 4 bases, and 18 bases separated the two germline ends. The CDR3 sequence is CASSQDEVGATEAFF. For the CDR3, the DNA is TGTGCCAGCTCCCAGGACGAGGTAGGGGCCACTGAAGCTTTCTTT.

The rearrangement uses TRBV12-5 and TRBJ1-5; no clear D. This CDR3 is built from 14 residues. The germline V gene encodes CDR1 LGHNT and CDR2 FRNRAP. V lost 2 bases and J lost 3, with 8 bases in between. CDR3 sequence reads: CASGLSGPNQPQHF. Written as DNA, the CDR3 is TGTGCTAGTGGTTTGTCAGGACCCAATCAGCCCCAGCATTTT.

This clonotype showed up just once. This sequence joins TRBV20-1 and TRBJ1-1; no firm D call. The CDR3 runs to 15 residues. In germline, CDR1 is DFQATT, CDR2 SNEGSKA (reference sequence). Trimming removed 5 bases at V and 1 base at J, with 17 bases between. The CDR3 DNA follows: TGCAGTGCTGATCCCCCCGGACGGGCGAACACTGAAGCTTTCTTT. Encoded protein: CSADPPGRANTEAFF.

V is TRBV7-2 and J is TRBJ1-4; a possible D gene is TRBD1 (5 bases). Germline V lookup: CDR1 SGHTA, CDR2 FQGNSA. V lost 5 bases, J lost 0 bases, and 13 bases lay in between. The CDR3 covers 16 residues. CDR3 region: CASSEGFFATNEKLFF. CDR3 DNA sequence: TGTGCCAGCAGCGAGGGGTTTTTTGCAACTAATGAAAAACTGTTTTTT. Supplemented by reference TRBV7-2 and TRBJ1-4, the full variable domain reads GAGVSQSPSNKVTEKGKDVELRCDPISGHTALYWYRQSLGQGLEFLIYFQGNSAPDKSGLPSDRFSAERTGGSVSTLTIQRTQQEDSAVYLCASSEGFFATNEKLFFGSGTQLSVL.

With regard to this clonotype: At one of its ends the junction is not consistent with the germline gene, which may arise from a read error. J is TRBJ2-1 and V is TRBV18; TRBD1 might be the D (5 bases). The germline V gene has CDR1 KGHSH and CDR2 LQKENI. The CDR3 runs 15 residues. CDR3 bases: TGTGTCAGCTCCCCTACGACTTACAGGTTCCATGAGCAGTTCTTC. Translation: CVSSPTTYRFHEQFF.

The chain employs TRBV4-3 and TRBJ2-1; TRBD2 matches 8 bases. The trim removed 2 bases at V and 7 bases at J, leaving 10 bases unmatched. Germline-derived CDR1 and CDR2 are LGHNA and YSLEER. The CDR3 contains 16 residues. The CDR3 region is CASSQYGSGGYNEQFF. The CDR3 DNA reads as TGCGCCAGCAGCCAATACGGGAGCGGGGGATATAATGAGCAGTTCTTC.

This clonotype was seen repeatedly, ten times or more. This sequence joins TRBV5-6 and TRBJ2-1; TRBD2 matches at 11 bases. Germline loops: CDR1 SGHDT, CDR2 YYEEEE. V dropped 3 bases and J dropped 14; count of bases not matched to a gene: 10. This CDR3 is built from 14 residues. The CDR3 DNA sequence: TGTGCCAGCAGCTCGGGACTAGCGGATGGGAGAAAGTTCTTC. Translated: CASSSGLADGRKFF.

This clonotype was seen a handful of times. The genes are TRBV20-1 and TRBJ1-2, with no clear D. The germline V and J ends were trimmed by 6 bases and 2 bases, with 22 bases remaining between them. The CDR3 consists of 16 residues. The germline V gene has CDR1 DFQATT and CDR2 SNEGSKA (reference sequence). The CDR3: CSAALGRPPFNYGYTF. CDR3 nucleotide sequence: TGCAGTGCCGCCCTAGGTCGGCCGCCCTTCAACTATGGCTACACCTTC.

The chain links TRBV30 to TRBJ2-7; a weak D match, TRBD2 (6 bases). Germline V gives CDR1 GTSNPN, CDR2 SVGIG (reference sequence). The V end lost 4 bases, the J end lost 1 base, and 11 bases lay between the germline ends. The CDR3 runs 13 residues. CDR3 bases: TGTGCCTGGAACGCGGGGCAATCCTACGAGCAGTACTTC. Its protein is CAWNAGQSYEQYF.

Concerning this clonotype: A read error may be the cause here, since a much bigger clone is one base away. This chain links TRBV3-1 with TRBJ2-7, with D maybe TRBD1 (6 bases). This CDR3 is 13 amino acids long. The germline V gene encodes CDR1 LGHDT and CDR2 YNNKEL (reference sequence). V was cut by 1 base and J by 7 bases, with 11 bases left in between. The chain's CDR3 is CASSQGGHLEQYF. DNA for the CDR3: TGTGCCAGCAGCCAAGGGGGACACTTAGAGCAGTACTTC.

This CDR3 is CSALDRVDYGYTF. CDR3 DNA sequence: TGCAGTGCATTAGATAGGGTGGACTATGGCTACACCTTC. The chain joins TRBV20-1 to TRBJ1-2; D gene uncertain. Germline CDR1 is DFQATT and CDR2 is SNEGSKA (reference sequence). This CDR3 comprises 13 residues. The V gene lost 6 bases and the J gene lost 3 bases, with 14 bases spanning the gap.

This clonotype appeared a few times. The chain links TRBV6-6 to TRBJ2-1; tentatively, D is TRBD2 (5 bases). V was pared by 2 bases and J by 10 bases, with 18 bases between. The CDR3 loop spans 15 amino acids. Germline CDR1 MNHNY, CDR2 SVGAGI (reference sequence). CDR3 coding DNA: TGTGCCAGCAGTTACGGAGGACTGGTGCAGAGCGAGCAGTTCTTC. Translating it yields CASSYGGLVQSEQFF.

This clonotype has ten or more counts. This rearrangement joins TRBV10-3 to TRBJ1-2; D gene uncertain. Germline V gives CDR1 ENHRY, CDR2 SYGVKD. Trimming stripped 5 bases from V and 4 bases from J, with 11 bases between. The CDR3 extends over 13 amino acids. Written as DNA, the CDR3 is TGTGCCATCAGTCTAGAGGGTTCCTATGGCTACACCTTC. It encodes CAISLEGSYGYTF.

The gene calls are TRBV19 and TRBJ2-1; the D gene could be TRBD1 or TRBD2 (5 bases each). This CDR3 is 16 amino acids long. The V gene's germline CDR1 is LNHDA and CDR2 SQIVND (reference sequence). Here the CDR3 reads CVFTHSGTPLNDEQFF. As DNA, the CDR3 is TGTGTCTTTACCCATTCCGGGACGCCCCTTAACGATGAGCAGTTCTTC. Drawing the rest from reference TRBV19 and TRBJ2-1, the complete variable domain is DGGITQSPKYLFRKEGQNVTLSCEQNLNHDAMYWYRQDPGQGLRLIYYSQIVNDFQKGDIAEGYSVSREKKESFPLTVTSAQKNPTAFYLCVFTHSGTPLNDEQFFGPGTRLTVL.

This clonotype showed up just a few times. The rearrangement joins TRBV9 to TRBJ2-2; 9 bases match TRBD1. The CDR3 is made up of 17 amino acids. The germline V gene encodes CDR1 SGDLS and CDR2 YYNGEE. Trimming took 0 bases from V and 3 from J; bases not matched to a gene: 6. The CDR3 reads CASSVDGGQGDTGELFF. The CDR3 region has the DNA TGTGCCAGCAGCGTAGATGGGGGACAGGGTGACACCGGGGAGCTGTTTTTT. Complete variable domain (other parts from reference TRBV9 and TRBJ2-2): DSGVTQTPKHLITATGQRVTLRCSPRSGDLSVYWYQQSLDQGLQFLIQYYNGEERAKGNILERFSAQQFPDLHSELNLSSLELGDSALYFCASSVDGGQGDTGELFFGEGSRLTVL.

The rearrangement joins TRBV20-1 to TRBJ1-2; tentative D call: TRBD1 (6 bases). This CDR3 comprises 11 residues. Germline CDR1 is DFQATT and CDR2 is SNEGSKA (reference sequence). Trimming pared 6 bases from V and 8 bases from J, leaving 13 bases between. The CDR3 here is CSAEGGRGYTF. The CDR3 coding sequence is TGCAGTGCCGAGGGGGGAAGGGGCTACACCTTC.

This clonotype was recorded many times. This chain joins TRBV11-2 and TRBJ2-7; D uncertain. V dropped 2 bases and J dropped 1 base, with 12 bases sitting between them. The CDR3 runs to 15 residues. Germline V gene data show CDR1 as SGHAT and CDR2 as FQNNGV. CDR3 sequence reads: CASSLYSQASYEQYF. CDR3 in DNA: TGTGCCAGCAGCTTATACTCTCAAGCTTCCTACGAGCAGTACTTC.

This clonotype was seen just once. The chain links TRBV18 to TRBJ2-3; weak D call: TRBD2 (6 bases). Trimming took 3 bases from V and 4 from J, leaving 11 bases between them. This CDR3 is 14 amino acids long. Germline CDR1 and CDR2: KGHSH and LQKENI. CDR3 sequence: CASSPAGRSDTQYF. CDR3 in DNA: TGTGCCAGCTCACCGGCGGGGAGGTCAGATACGCAGTATTTT.

DNA for the CDR3: TGTGCCAGCAGCGTAGCTCCGGGACTAGCGGGAGGAACCTACAATGAGCAGTTCTTC. Protein sequence: CASSVAPGLAGGTYNEQFF. The chain has TRBV9 and TRBJ2-1; 15 nucleotides agree with TRBD2. CDR3 size: 19 residues. The junction had 6 bases not matched to a gene; V was cut back by 0 bases and J by 2 bases. CDR1 and CDR2 (germline): SGDLS, YYNGEE.

CDR3 coding DNA: TGCGCCAGCGGATGGGGGAACACCGGGGAGCTGTTTTTT. It is translated as CASGWGNTGELFF. The chain recombines TRBV10-1 with TRBJ2-2; D is unresolved. Germline values: CDR1 WNHNN, CDR2 SYGVQD (reference sequence). Trimming left V 8 bases short and J 1 base short, with 8 bases between. The CDR3 runs 13 residues.